This T cell receptor beta chain stems from a study of blood T cells in healthy people across ages. The study's findings and limits: Per million T cells, TCR beta diversity dropped roughly linearly as age increased.

Combining a sample-barcoded 5' primer with a J-beta primer mix, a second PCR ran for about 7 to 12 cycles. Each cDNA molecule carried a tag from a template-switch adaptor that contained 12 random nucleotides. TCRdb fed the 5' RACE reads into MiXCR, producing one record per CDR3 protein. Among under 850,000 distinct CDR3 sequences listed, roughly 35% were seen once. CDR1 MNHEY and CDR2 SVGEGT come from the germline V gene. Trimming shortened V by 6 bases and J by 6 bases, and 9 bases separated the two germline ends. The CDR3 consists of 12 residues. This clonotype has just a few counts. What it binds is unknown. Samples each yielded at least 5 micrograms of total RNA.

The sequencing sample was made of blood. The V call is TRBV6-2 or TRBV6-3, the J call TRBJ1-5; perhaps TRBD1 as D (5 bases). The origin of this receptor is a man between 18 and 29 years old in good health. In DNA form, the CDR3 reads TGTGCCAGCAGAGGAGGGGTTCAGCCCCAGCATTTT. Translated: CASRGGVQPQHF.